A single sample gave rise to the 11 T cell receptor beta chains below, sequenced in a study of early T cells in non-severe SARS-CoV-2 infection. TCRdb itself ran the 5' RACE reads through MiXCR, one entry per CDR3 protein. In the table there are more than 45,000 distinct CDR3 sequences, roughly 12% of which are singletons. Specimen: whole blood. Source of these receptors: an adult who was a healthcare worker with PCR-confirmed SARS-CoV-2 infection or an uninfected control (not recorded which).

This clonotype was detected ten times or more. V gene TRBV9 combines with J gene TRBJ2-3; TRBD2 matches at 8 bases. Trimming cost V 4 bases and J 0 bases; bases outside gene matches: 4. The CDR3 has 15 amino acids. CDR1 SGDLS and CDR2 YYNGEE come from the germline V gene. CDR3 nucleotides: TGTGCCAGCAGCACGACTAGCGAAAGCACAGATACGCAGTATTTT. It yields the protein CASSTTSESTDTQYF. Full variable domain (rest looked up from reference TRBV9 and TRBJ2-3): DSGVTQTPKHLITATGQRVTLRCSPRSGDLSVYWYQQSLDQGLQFLIQYYNGEERAKGNILERFSAQQFPDLHSELNLSSLELGDSALYFCASSTTSESTDTQYFGPGTRLTVL.

This clonotype was counted at least ten times. The chain links TRBV12-3 or TRBV12-4 to TRBJ1-5; no clear D. The CDR3 totals 15 residues. V dropped 4 bases and J dropped 5 bases, with 15 bases sitting between them. CDR3 sequence (DNA): TGTGCCAGCAGTTACGATTTGGGGTCGCATCAGCCCCAGCATTTT. It specifies CASSYDLGSHQPQHF.

This chain links TRBV10-3 with TRBJ2-7; 11 nucleotides align to TRBD2. J lost 6 bases, V lost 3 bases, and 7 bases had no gene match. The CDR3 is 15 residues long. Germline V gives CDR1 ENHRY, CDR2 SYGVKD. CDR3 bases: TGTGCCATCAGTGACACGGGACTAGCGGCTTTCGAGCAGTACTTC. Its translation is CAISDTGLAAFEQYF.

This clonotype was recorded a few times. The rearrangement joins TRBV7-2 to TRBJ2-1, with 8 bases identical to TRBD2. The CDR3 covers 16 residues. Trimming at V came to 0 bases and at J to 0 bases, leaving 1 base not matched to a gene. Looked up from germline, CDR1 is SGHTA and CDR2 is FQGNSA. CDR3 in amino acids: CASSLAGTSSYNEQFF. In DNA, the CDR3 is TGTGCCAGCAGCTTAGCCGGGACTAGCTCCTACAATGAGCAGTTCTTC.

The chain carries TRBV9 and TRBJ2-3, with 16 bases that match TRBD2. The V gene end was trimmed by 3 bases and the J gene end by 9 bases; junction bases not matched to a gene: 7. Germline V lookup: CDR1 SGDLS, CDR2 YYNGEE. CDR3 length: 16 residues. The CDR3 reads CASSAGLAGGPDTQYF. In DNA, the CDR3 is TGTGCCAGCAGCGCGGGACTAGCGGGGGGGCCTGACACGCAGTATTTT.

This clonotype was recorded at least ten times. The CDR3 reads CASSLWEAQTRGYTF. CDR3 bases: TGTGCCAGCAGTTTATGGGAGGCCCAAACTAGGGGCTACACCTTC. The chain couples TRBV12-3 or TRBV12-4 to TRBJ1-2, with D hard to call. The CDR3 covers 15 residues. Trimming cost V 2 bases and J 8 bases, with 18 bases left between them.

CDR3 sequence reads: CASSFGQETQYF. CDR3 DNA sequence: TGTGCCAGCAGTTTTGGCCAAGAGACCCAGTACTTC. The rearrangement links TRBV12-3 or TRBV12-4 to TRBJ2-5; D call uncertain. V gave up 3 bases and J gave up 1 base, with 3 bases separating them. This CDR3 has 12 residues.

V is TRBV6-1 and J is TRBJ1-5; no clear D. The CDR3 totals 13 residues. Trimming cost V 0 bases and J 4 bases, with 4 bases left between them. Germline lookup yields CDR1 MNHNS and CDR2 SASEGT. CDR3: CASSEALNQPQHF. In DNA, the CDR3 is TGTGCCAGCAGTGAAGCCCTAAATCAGCCCCAGCATTTT.

This clonotype was detected a few times. V gene TRBV29-1 combines with J gene TRBJ1-1, with TRBD1 identical over 7 bases. The CDR3 covers 13 residues. V lost 7 bases and J lost 0; bases outside the gene matches: 5. CDR1 is SQVTM, CDR2 ANQGSEA, per germline. This CDR3 reads CSAGGQMNTEAFF. CDR3 nucleotide sequence: TGCAGCGCAGGGGGACAGATGAACACTGAAGCTTTCTTT.

The sample holds many counts of this clonotype. V and J are TRBV3-1 and TRBJ2-7, with 7 positions matching TRBD2. CDR3 length: 13 residues. The V gene end was trimmed by 5 bases and the J gene end by 6 bases; junction bases not matched to a gene: 7. From germline, CDR1 is LGHDT and CDR2 YNNKEL (reference sequence). The CDR3 sequence: CASSRSGAAEQYF. In nucleotides, the CDR3 is TGTGCCAGCAGCAGGAGCGGGGCGGCCGAGCAGTACTTC.

This clonotype was recorded a few times. The rearrangement joins TRBV28 to TRBJ2-7; 11 bases agree with TRBD2. This CDR3 has 19 amino acids. The V gene end was trimmed by 3 bases and the J gene end by 0 bases; junction bases not matched to a gene: 13. From germline, CDR1 is MDHEN and CDR2 SYDVKM. CDR3 sequence (DNA): TGTGCCAGCAGTTTCATCCCGACTAGCGGGATGTCTAACTCCTACGAGCAGTACTTC. Protein: CASSFIPTSGMSNSYEQYF.